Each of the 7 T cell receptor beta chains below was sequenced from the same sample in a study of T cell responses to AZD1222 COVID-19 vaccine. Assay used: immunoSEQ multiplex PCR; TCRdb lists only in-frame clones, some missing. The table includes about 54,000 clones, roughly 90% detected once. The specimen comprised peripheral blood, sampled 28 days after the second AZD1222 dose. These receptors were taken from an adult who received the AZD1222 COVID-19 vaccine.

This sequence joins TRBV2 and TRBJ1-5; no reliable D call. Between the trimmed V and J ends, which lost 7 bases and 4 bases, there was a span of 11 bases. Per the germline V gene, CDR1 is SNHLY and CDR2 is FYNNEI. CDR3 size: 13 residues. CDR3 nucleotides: TGTGCCAGCAACGAGGTGAGAAATCAGCCCCAGCATTTT. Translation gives CASNEVRNQPQHF.

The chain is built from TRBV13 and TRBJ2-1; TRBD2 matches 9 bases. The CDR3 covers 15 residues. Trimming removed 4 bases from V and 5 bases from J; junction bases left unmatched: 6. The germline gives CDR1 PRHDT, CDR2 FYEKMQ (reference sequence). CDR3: CASSSHSGGNNEQFF. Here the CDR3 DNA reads TGTGCCAGCAGCTCCCATAGCGGGGGAAACAATGAGCAGTTCTTC.

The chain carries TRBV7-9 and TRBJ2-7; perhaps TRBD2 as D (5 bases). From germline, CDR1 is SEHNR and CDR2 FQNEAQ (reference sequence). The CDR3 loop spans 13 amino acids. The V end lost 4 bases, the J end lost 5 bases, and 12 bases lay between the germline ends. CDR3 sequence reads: CASSSPGLDEQYF. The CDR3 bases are TGTGCCAGCAGCTCGCCGGGGTTAGACGAGCAGTACTTC.

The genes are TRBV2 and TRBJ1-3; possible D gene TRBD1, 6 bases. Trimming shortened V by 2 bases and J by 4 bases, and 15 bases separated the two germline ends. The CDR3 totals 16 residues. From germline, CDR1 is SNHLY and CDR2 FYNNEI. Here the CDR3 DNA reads TGTGCCAGCAGTGAAACGCGGGGGCGCCTGGGAAACACCATATATTTT. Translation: CASSETRGRLGNTIYF.

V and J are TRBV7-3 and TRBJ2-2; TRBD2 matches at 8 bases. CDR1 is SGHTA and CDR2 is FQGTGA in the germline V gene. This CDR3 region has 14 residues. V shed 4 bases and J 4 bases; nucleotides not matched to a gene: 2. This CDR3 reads CASSSGRGTGELFF. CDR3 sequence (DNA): TGTGCCAGCAGCTCCGGGAGGGGCACCGGGGAGCTGTTTTTT.

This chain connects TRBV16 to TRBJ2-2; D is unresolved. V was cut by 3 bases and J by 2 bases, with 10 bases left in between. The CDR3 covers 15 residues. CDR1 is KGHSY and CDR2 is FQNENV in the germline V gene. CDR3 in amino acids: CASSHSAANTGELFF. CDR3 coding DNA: TGTGCCAGCAGCCATTCTGCGGCTAACACCGGGGAGCTGTTTTTT.

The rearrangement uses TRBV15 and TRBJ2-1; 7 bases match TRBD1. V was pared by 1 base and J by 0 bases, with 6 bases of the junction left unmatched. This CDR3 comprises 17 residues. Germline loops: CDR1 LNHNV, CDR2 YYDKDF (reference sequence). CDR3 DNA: TGTGCCACCAGCAGAGGGACAGGACGAAACTCCTACAATGAGCAGTTCTTC. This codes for CATSRGTGRNSYNEQFF.